These 12 T cell receptor beta chains were sequenced from one sample in a study of blood T cell repertoires in COVID-19. Repertoires were generated with immunoSEQ multiplex PCR, while TCRdb's copy carries only in-frame clones and drops some. The repertoire has about 260,000 clones, around 80% of them found once; the top ten carry over 4%. Sequencing was performed on PBMCs or T cells enriched from blood (not recorded which). The origin of the receptors is a man aged 25 to 40 with acute COVID-19.

This rearrangement joins TRBV15 to TRBJ1-2, with TRBD1 matching 7 bases. Germline loops: CDR1 LNHNV, CDR2 YYDKDF (reference sequence). The CDR3 is 15 residues long. Germline trimming cut 1 base from V and 4 bases from J; bases unmatched to any gene: 6. Here the CDR3 DNA reads TGTGCCACCAGCAGAGGGGGACAGTCGGGCTATGGCTACACCTTC. Translated: CATSRGGQSGYGYTF.

The chain joins TRBV3-1 (or the pseudogene TRBV3-2) to TRBJ1-2, with D possibly TRBD1 on 5 matching bases. Germline lookup yields CDR1 LGHDT and CDR2 YNNKEL (reference sequence). This CDR3 is 13 amino acids long. Trimming cost V 1 base and J 5 bases, with 8 bases left between them. CDR3 nucleotides: TGTGCCAGCAGCCAAGGGACATCATATGGCTACACCTTC. As protein: CASSQGTSYGYTF.

The CDR3 sequence is CASSGQGARAGELFF. The CDR3 DNA is TGTGCCAGCAGTGGGCAGGGGGCGAGGGCCGGGGAGCTGTTTTTT. The rearrangement joins TRBV27 to TRBJ2-2; 8 bases are a match to TRBD1. Germline values: CDR1 MNHEY, CDR2 SMNVEV (reference sequence). J was trimmed by 6 bases and V by 5 bases; bases with no gene match: 8. The CDR3 consists of 15 residues.

V usage is TRBV27 and J usage is TRBJ2-1; TRBD2 might be the D (6 bases). The germline V gene has CDR1 MNHEY and CDR2 SMNVEV (reference sequence). V shed 4 bases and J shed 8 bases, with 18 bases lying between them. The CDR3 contains 15 residues. The CDR3 spells CASSYLSSSEHEQFF. CDR3 nucleotide sequence: TGTGCCAGCAGTTACCTTTCGTCTAGCGAGCATGAGCAGTTCTTC.

This rearrangement joins TRBV3-1 (or the pseudogene TRBV3-2) to TRBJ2-1; no reliable D call. The CDR3 spans 15 residues. Trimming stripped 0 bases from V and 7 bases from J, with 13 bases between. Germline lookup yields CDR1 LGHDT and CDR2 YNNKEL (reference sequence). CDR3 protein: CASSQDRRVGNEQFF. DNA of the CDR3: TGTGCCAGCAGCCAAGATCGACGGGTCGGAAATGAGCAGTTCTTC.

This sequence joins TRBV24-1 and TRBJ2-7; D perhaps matches TRBD1 (5 bases). CDR3 length: 16 amino acids. Germline V gene lookup returns CDR1 KGHDR and CDR2 SFDVKD. The germline V and J ends were trimmed by 0 bases and 7 bases, with 18 bases remaining between them. This chain's CDR3 is CATSDLSPPGLEEQYV. In DNA, the CDR3 is TGTGCCACCAGTGATTTGAGCCCCCCAGGGTTGGAGGAGCAGTACGTC.

The chain has TRBV6-5 and TRBJ1-3; D might be TRBD1 (5 bases). The CDR3 length is 14 residues. Germline CDR1 reads MNHEY; CDR2 reads SVGAGI. V was cut by 8 bases and J by 3 bases, with 14 bases left in between. CDR3 in amino acids: CASGNGGNGNTIYF. Written as DNA, the CDR3 is TGTGCCAGCGGCAACGGGGGGAATGGAAACACCATATATTTT.

V and J are TRBV7-9 and TRBJ1-2, with D possibly matching TRBD1 (5 bases). Germline V lookup: CDR1 SEHNR, CDR2 FQNEAQ (reference sequence). The CDR3 is 14 residues long. The ends were cut back, 5 bases at V and 3 bases at J, with 13 bases in the middle. CDR3: CASSPGGVDYGYTF. In DNA form, the CDR3 reads TGTGCCAGCAGCCCGGGGGGGGTAGACTATGGCTACACCTTC.

The genes are TRBV11-3 and TRBJ1-1; 7 nucleotides match TRBD1. The ends lost 5 bases at V and 0 bases at J; junction bases unmatched: 6. Germline CDR1 is SGHNT and CDR2 is YENEEA. The CDR3 is 15 amino acids. In DNA, the CDR3 is TGTGCCAGCAGCCCGCCGGGACAGATGAACACTGAAGCTTTCTTT. Translation gives CASSPPGQMNTEAFF.

The sample holds many counts of this clone. V gene TRBV11-2 combines with J gene TRBJ2-5; 7 positions match TRBD2. Germline V gene sequence: CDR1 SGHAT, CDR2 FQNNGV. V gave up 0 bases and J gave up 2 bases; unmatched junction bases: 6. This CDR3 comprises 16 residues. This chain's CDR3 is CASSLDVASGQETQYF. DNA for the CDR3: TGTGCCAGCAGCTTAGATGTGGCTAGCGGACAAGAGACCCAGTACTTC.

V gene TRBV4-1 combines with J gene TRBJ2-2, with D perhaps TRBD2 (6 bases). V gave up 4 bases and J gave up 8 bases, with 11 bases separating them. In germline, CDR1 is MGHRA, CDR2 YSYEKL. The CDR3 sequence is 13 residues long. CDR3 in DNA: TGCGCCAGCAGCCCAGTCGGGAGTGGGGAGCTGTTTTTT. Amino acids: CASSPVGSGELFF.

In regard to this clone: This sample also contains other DNA sequences that code for the same CDR3. J is TRBJ2-5 and V is TRBV29-1; TRBD2 matches 15 bases. Germline values: CDR1 SQVTM, CDR2 ANQGSEA. There are 14 residues in the CDR3. The J segment lost 1 base and the V segment lost 6 bases, leaving 0 bases of the junction unmatched. Written as DNA, the CDR3 is TGCAGCGTGGGACTAGCGGGGGGCCAAGAGACCCAGTACTTC. Translation gives CSVGLAGGQETQYF.